These T cell receptor beta chains were read from a single sample in a study of PD-1 blockade in mismatch repair-deficient tumors. Measured with immunoSEQ multiplex PCR; TCRdb has only the in-frame clones, and not every one. The table records about 68,000 clones, 70% to 85% of them present only once. The specimen comprised peripheral blood, sampled 2 weeks after starting pembrolizumab. All receptors derive from an adult with mismatch repair-deficient cancer. Both conserved end residues are part of each CDR3. Fields, in order: V gene, clone size, J gene, D gene, CDR3 protein, CDR3 DNA. A D gene is named only where the DNA matches it firmly. A row's size may be missing; if present it is once, few, many or a size class.

>TRBV6-1|NA|TRBJ1-2|NA
CASSARVMDGYTF
TGTGCCAGCAGTGCGAGAGTTATGGATGGCTACACCTTC
>TRBV29-1|NA|TRBJ2-5|TRBD1
CSAKGALKETQYF
TGCAGCGCAAAGGGGGCTCTGAAAGAGACCCAGTACTTC
>TRBV7-8|NA|TRBJ2-1|TRBD2
CASSFSPGTSGSHEQFF
TGTGCCAGCAGCTTCTCGCCGGGGACTAGCGGGAGCCATGAGCAGTTCTTC
>TRBV7-9|NA|TRBJ1-5|NA
CASSGLRWGPQHF
TGTGCCAGCAGCGGCTTGAGGTGGGGGCCCCAGCATTTT
>TRBV7-2|once|TRBJ2-1|TRBD2
CASSIDWTSGIYEQFF
TGTGCCAGCAGCATAGATTGGACTAGCGGGATCTATGAGCAGTTCTTC
>TRBV30|NA|TRBJ2-5|TRBD2
CAWSATSRETQYF
TGTGCCTGGAGTGCGACTAGCCGTGAGACCCAGTACTTC
>TRBV6-1|NA|TRBJ1-1|NA
CASSESGWSEAFF
TGTGCCAGCAGTGAATCGGGGTGGTCTGAAGCTTTCTTT
>TRBV9|NA|TRBJ1-5|NA
CASSPLNYSNQPQHF
TGTGCCAGCAGCCCGTTAAATTATAGCAATCAGCCCCAGCATTTT
>TRBV19|NA|TRBJ2-3|NA
CASSITSSRSDTQYF
TGTGCCAGTAGTATAACTTCCTCTCGCTCAGATACGCAGTATTTT
>TRBV5-1|NA|TRBJ2-1|TRBD2
CASSLEVLGRERRNNEQFF
TGCGCCAGCAGCTTGGAGGTTCTGGGGCGGGAGCGAAGGAACAATGAGCAGTTCTTC
>TRBV19|NA|TRBJ1-5|NA
CASSPYTGTSNQPQHF
TGTGCCAGTAGCCCGTACACTGGTACAAGCAATCAGCCCCAGCATTTT
>TRBV5-1|NA|TRBJ1-2|TRBD1
CASSFTQGAAYGYTF
TGCGCCAGCAGCTTCACACAGGGGGCGGCCTATGGCTACACCTTC
>TRBV5-1|NA|TRBJ1-5|NA
CASSSGGGNQPQHF
TGCGCCAGCAGTTCCGGAGGAGGCAATCAGCCCCAGCATTTT
>TRBV15|NA|TRBJ2-6|NA
CATSRDHGVGDSGANVLTF
TGTGCCACCAGCAGAGATCATGGGGTGGGGGACTCTGGGGCCAACGTCCTGACTTTC
>TRBV21-1|NA|TRBJ1-5|NA
CASSTISGRSAGQPQHF
TGTGCCAGCAGCACCATATCGGGACGGAGTGCCGGGCAGCCCCAGCATTTT
>TRBV27|few|TRBJ1-5|TRBD1
CASSSGGQYHNQPQHF
TGTGCCAGCAGCTCGGGGGGACAGTACCACAATCAGCCCCAGCATTTT
>TRBV27|NA|TRBJ1-5|NA
CASSLTGSQPQHF
TGTGCCAGCAGTTTAACAGGGAGTCAGCCCCAGCATTTT
>TRBV7-2|NA|TRBJ2-7|TRBD2
CASSPQTGLAGYEQYF
TGTGCCAGCAGCCCGCAAACTGGACTAGCGGGATACGAGCAGTACTTC
>TRBV29-1|NA|TRBJ2-7|NA
CSVVSSYEQYF
TGCAGCGTTGTGAGTTCTTACGAGCAGTACTTC
>TRBV2|once|TRBJ2-2|NA
CASREALVGTGELFF
TGTGCCAGCAGGGAGGCGCTAGTAGGCACCGGGGAGCTGTTTTTT
>TRBV5-4|NA|TRBJ2-3|TRBD2
CASSIRTSGISTDTQYF
TGTGCCAGCAGTATAAGGACTAGCGGGATTAGCACAGATACGCAGTATTTT
>TRBV5-1|NA|TRBJ2-2|NA
CASSPSLGYTGELFF
TGCGCCAGCAGCCCGTCACTAGGATACACCGGGGAGCTGTTTTTT
>TRBV7-9|NA|TRBJ2-1|TRBD2
CASSLVASGGDEQFF
TGTGCCAGCAGCTTAGTCGCTAGCGGGGGAGATGAGCAGTTCTTC
>TRBV4-3|NA|TRBJ1-2|NA
CASSQVGSAGGYTF
TGCGCCAGCAGCCAAGTCGGATCGGCTGGAGGCTACACCTTC
>TRBV5-1|NA|TRBJ2-1|TRBD1
CASSQGGSHNEQFF
TGCGCCAGCAGCCAAGGGGGCAGCCACAATGAGCAGTTCTTC
>TRBV5-1|NA|TRBJ2-2|NA
CASSPGLKSNTGELFF
TGCGCCAGCAGCCCAGGACTGAAATCGAACACCGGGGAGCTGTTTTTT
>TRBV10-3|NA|TRBJ2-5|NA
CAITPGAQETQYF
TGTGCCATCACCCCTGGCGCTCAAGAGACCCAGTACTTC
>TRBV6-5|NA|TRBJ1-2|NA
CASSLMGSGGYTF
TGTGCCAGCAGTCTGATGGGTAGCGGTGGCTACACCTTC
>TRBV2|NA|TRBJ1-5|NA
CASGSNQPQHF
TGTGCCAGCGGTAGCAATCAGCCCCAGCATTTT
>TRBV19|NA|TRBJ2-2|NA
CASSMLTETNTGELFF
TGTGCCAGTAGTATGTTGACAGAGACGAACACCGGGGAGCTGTTTTTT
>TRBV6-5|NA|TRBJ1-5|NA
CASSYSGGTNQPQHF
TGTGCCAGCAGTTACTCCGGGGGCACTAATCAGCCCCAGCATTTT
>TRBV30|NA|TRBJ1-5|NA
CAWSAGYNQPQHF
TGTGCCTGGAGTGCCGGCTACAATCAGCCCCAGCATTTT
>TRBV21-1|NA|TRBJ1-2|NA
CASSKGGGRADLHYGYTF
TGTGCCAGCAGCAAAGGAGGTGGGAGAGCAGACCTTCACTATGGCTACACCTTC
>TRBV29-1|NA|TRBJ1-5|NA
CSVGWEPSQPQHF
TGCAGCGTTGGTTGGGAGCCTAGTCAGCCCCAGCATTTT
>TRBV11-3|medium-sized|TRBJ2-7|NA
CASSLAWTSYEQYF
TGTGCCAGCAGCTTAGCGTGGACCTCCTACGAGCAGTACTTC
>TRBV15|NA|TRBJ1-4|NA
CATSRGGGPINEKLFF
TGTGCCACCAGCAGAGGCGGAGGGCCGATTAATGAAAAACTGTTTTTT
>TRBV30|NA|TRBJ2-7|NA
CAWSVAYEQYF
TGTGCCTGGAGTGTAGCCTACGAGCAGTACTTC
>TRBV4-1|NA|TRBJ2-1|TRBD2
CASSQMGLASYNEQFF
TGCGCCAGCAGCCAGATGGGACTAGCGAGTTACAATGAGCAGTTCTTC
>TRBV7-2|NA|TRBJ2-1|NA
CASSFAVMDEQFF
TGTGCCAGCAGCTTTGCCGTTATGGATGAGCAGTTCTTC
>TRBV2|few|TRBJ1-2|NA
CASSELPGDYGYTF
TGTGCCAGCAGTGAACTCCCTGGGGACTATGGCTACACCTTC
>TRBV11-2|NA|TRBJ2-1|NA
CASSPRTGSLDEQFF
TGTGCCAGCAGCCCTCGTACCGGGAGTCTAGATGAGCAGTTCTTC
>TRBV5-1|NA|TRBJ2-5|TRBD2
CASSSQAGVLKRAQYF
TGCGCCAGCAGCTCCCAAGCGGGAGTCTTGAAGAGGGCCCAGTACTTC
>TRBV7-3|NA|TRBJ1-1|TRBD1
CASSVGTGGFGTEAFF
TGTGCCAGCAGCGTCGGGACAGGGGGCTTTGGCACTGAAGCTTTCTTT
>TRBV14|few|TRBJ1-1|NA
CASSQDLDGGIEAFF
TGTGCCAGCAGCCAAGATCTTGACGGGGGGATTGAAGCTTTCTTT
>TRBV4-3|NA|TRBJ2-1|TRBD1
CASSPGQGSDEQFF
TGCGCCAGCAGTCCTGGACAGGGTTCGGATGAGCAGTTCTTC